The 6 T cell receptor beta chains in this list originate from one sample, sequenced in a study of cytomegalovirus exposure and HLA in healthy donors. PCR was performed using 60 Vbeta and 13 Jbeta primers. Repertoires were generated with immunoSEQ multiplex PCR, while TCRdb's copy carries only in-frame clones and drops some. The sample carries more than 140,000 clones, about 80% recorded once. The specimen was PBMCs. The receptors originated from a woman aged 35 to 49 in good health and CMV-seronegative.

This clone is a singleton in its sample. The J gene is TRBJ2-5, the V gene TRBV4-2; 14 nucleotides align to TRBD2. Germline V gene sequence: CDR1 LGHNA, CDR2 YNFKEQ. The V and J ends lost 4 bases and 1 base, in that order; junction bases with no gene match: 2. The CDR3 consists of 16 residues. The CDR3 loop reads CASSPGTSGGQETQYF. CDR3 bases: TGTGCCAGCAGCCCCGGGACTAGCGGGGGCCAAGAGACCCAGTACTTC.

The CDR3 reads CAISVARTGNYSGANVLTF. The CDR3, as DNA: TGTGCCATCAGTGTTGCACGGACAGGGAATTACTCTGGGGCCAACGTCCTGACTTTC. The chain recombines TRBV10-3 with TRBJ2-6; 8 positions agree with TRBD1. Unmatched junction bases numbered 11, after V lost 4 bases and J lost 0 bases. The CDR3 has 19 amino acids. The germline V gene encodes CDR1 ENHRY and CDR2 SYGVKD.

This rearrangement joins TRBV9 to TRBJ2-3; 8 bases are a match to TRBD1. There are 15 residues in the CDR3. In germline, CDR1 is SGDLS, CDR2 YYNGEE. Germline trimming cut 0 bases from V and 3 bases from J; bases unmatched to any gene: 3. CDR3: CASSVGTGLTDTQYF. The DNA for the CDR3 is TGTGCCAGCAGCGTAGGGACAGGGTTAACAGATACGCAGTATTTT.

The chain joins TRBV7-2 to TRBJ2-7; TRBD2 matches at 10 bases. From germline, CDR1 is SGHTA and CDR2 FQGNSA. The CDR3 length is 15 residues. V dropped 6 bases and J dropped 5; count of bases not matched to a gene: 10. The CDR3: CASRSKLAGSNEQYF. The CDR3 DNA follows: TGTGCCAGCAGGTCGAAACTAGCGGGAAGTAACGAGCAGTACTTC.

The CDR3 sequence: CASSFQGMQETQYF. The CDR3 DNA reads as TGTGCCAGCAGCTTCCAGGGGATGCAGGAGACCCAGTACTTC. The chain joins TRBV5-8 to TRBJ2-5, with D possibly matching TRBD1 (6 bases). This CDR3 region has 14 residues. Germline loops: CDR1 SGHTS, CDR2 YDEGEE. V was pared by 2 bases and J by 5 bases, with 13 bases between.

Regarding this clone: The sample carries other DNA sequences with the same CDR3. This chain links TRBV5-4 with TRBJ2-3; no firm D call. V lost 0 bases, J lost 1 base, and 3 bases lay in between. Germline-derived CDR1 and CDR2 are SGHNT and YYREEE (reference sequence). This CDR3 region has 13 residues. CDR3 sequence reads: CASSLAGTDTQYF. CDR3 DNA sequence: TGTGCCAGCAGCTTGGCCGGCACAGATACGCAGTATTTT.